Listed below are T cell receptor beta chains from one sample, sequenced in a study of shared clonotypes between healthy human individuals. TCRdb's table, derived via immunoSEQ multiplex PCR, lists solely in-frame clones and lacks some. The sample lists 550,000 to 850,000 clones; 72% were seen once. The sample comprised memory CD4+ T cells sorted from blood. The origin of the receptors is a woman aged 30 to 39 in good health. Both conserved end residues are part of each CDR3. A D gene is named only where the DNA matches it firmly. The size entry is marked missing in some rows and otherwise reads once, few, many or a size class.

v_call	d_call	clone_size	cdr3_length	j_call	cdr3_aa	cdr3_nt
TRBV7-3	TRBD1	.	15	TRBJ2-1	CASSLDRGSYNEQFF	TGTGCCAGCAGCTTAGACAGGGGGTCCTACAATGAGCAGTTCTTC
TRBV18	.	.	16	TRBJ1-1	CASSPREQGANTEAFF	TGTGCCAGCTCACCACGGGAACAGGGTGCGAACACTGAAGCTTTCTTT
TRBV21-1	.	.	15	TRBJ1-2	CASSSPRTGGYGYTF	TGTGCCAGCAGCTCCCCACGGACAGGAGGCTATGGCTACACCTTC
TRBV28	TRBD2	many	20	TRBJ2-3	CASSFLSLAGGLGLSDTQYF	TGTGCCAGCAGTTTCCTGTCGCTAGCGGGAGGGCTAGGTTTGTCAGATACGCAGTATTTT
TRBV10-3	TRBD1	.	14	TRBJ2-7	CAITSGTASYEQYF	TGTGCCATCACATCCGGGACAGCCTCCTACGAGCAGTACTTC
TRBV27	.	.	13	TRBJ2-2	CASCTGIPGELFF	TGTGCCAGCTGCACAGGGATCCCCGGGGAGCTGTTTTTT
TRBV1	.	.	14	TRBJ2-7	CTSSRGPRNYEQYF	TGCACCAGCAGCCGCGGCCCGAGAAACTACGAGCAGTACTTC
TRBV5-6	.	.	15	TRBJ2-6	CASRLLVSGANVLTF	TGTGCCAGCAGACTTCTGGTCTCTGGGGCCAACGTCCTGACTTTC
TRBV5-1	.	few	12	TRBJ1-1	CASSTGHYEAFF	TGCGCCAGCAGCACGGGACATTATGAAGCTTTCTTT
TRBV28	.	.	13	TRBJ1-2	CASSLGRLEDYTF	TGTGCCAGCAGTTTGGGACGGCTAGAAGACTACACCTTC
TRBV10-2	TRBD2	.	15	TRBJ2-3	CASLRTSGSTDTQYF	TGCGCCAGCTTACGGACTAGCGGGAGCACAGATACGCAGTATTTT
TRBV10-2	.	.	13	TRBJ2-3	CASRDPGTDTQYF	TGCGCCAGCAGGGACCCAGGCACAGATACGCAGTATTTT
TRBV5-1	.	.	16	TRBJ2-3	CASSLANGRSTDTQYF	TGCGCCAGCAGCTTGGCCAACGGCAGGAGCACAGATACGCAGTATTTT
TRBV5-1	.	.	15	TRBJ2-3	CASSPVVRGTDTQYF	TGCGCCAGCAGCCCAGTGGTCAGGGGAACAGATACGCAGTATTTT
TRBV7-9	TRBD2	.	13	TRBJ2-7	CASTGLAVGEQYF	TGTGCCAGCACGGGACTAGCGGTTGGCGAGCAGTACTTC
TRBV6-6	.	.	14	TRBJ1-2	CASRGLPSKSGYTF	TGTGCCAGCAGGGGTCTACCGTCGAAATCGGGCTACACCTTC
TRBV19	TRBD2	.	16	TRBJ2-2	CASRKTSGVNTGELFF	TGTGCCAGTAGGAAAACTAGCGGGGTGAACACCGGGGAGCTGTTTTTT
TRBV7-2	TRBD1	.	14	TRBJ2-3	CASSRGQGTDTQYF	TGTGCCAGCAGCCGGGGACAGGGCACAGATACGCAGTATTTT
TRBV11-2	.	.	14	TRBJ2-7	CASSMEDSIYEQYF	TGTGCCAGCAGCATGGAGGACTCAATCTACGAGCAGTACTTC
TRBV19	TRBD1	.	15	TRBJ1-5	CASSRTGEGGQPQHF	TGTGCCAGTAGTCGTACAGGGGAAGGAGGTCAGCCCCAGCATTTT
TRBV7-6	.	.	14	TRBJ1-2	CASSLAQGAGGYTF	TGTGCCAGCAGCTTAGCGCAAGGGGCTGGGGGCTACACCTTC
TRBV11-2	.	.	13	TRBJ2-7	CASSFGAEYEQYF	TGTGCCAGCAGCTTTGGAGCGGAATACGAGCAGTACTTC
TRBV5-4	.	.	15	TRBJ2-5	CASSSHRALKETQYF	TGTGCCAGCAGCAGCCACCGGGCCCTAAAAGAGACCCAGTACTTC
TRBV18	TRBD1	.	16	TRBJ1-1	CASSLRDRELGTEAFF	TGTGCCAGCTCGCTCCGGGACAGGGAATTAGGCACTGAAGCTTTCTTT
TRBV10-2	.	.	12	TRBJ1-1	CASREGNTEAFF	TGCGCCAGCAGGGAGGGTAACACTGAAGCTTTCTTT
TRBV29-1	.	once	12	TRBJ2-3	CSVELDTDTQYF	TGCAGCGTTGAACTGGACACAGATACGCAGTATTTT
TRBV29-1	.	.	15	TRBJ2-1	CSAKGKQSSYNEQFF	TGCAGCGCCAAAGGAAAGCAGAGCTCCTACAATGAGCAGTTCTTC
TRBV6-6	TRBD1	.	14	TRBJ1-1	CASSYGQGNTEAFF	TGTGCCAGCAGTTACGGACAGGGAAACACTGAAGCTTTCTTT
TRBV19	.	few	13	TRBJ2-7	CASIGQGTYEQYF	TGTGCCAGTATTGGGCAGGGGACCTACGAGCAGTACTTC
TRBV19	.	.	14	TRBJ1-1	CASSTGRLGTEAFF	TGTGCCAGTAGTACGGGACGGTTGGGCACTGAAGCTTTCTTT
TRBV4-2	TRBD2	.	15	TRBJ2-7	CASSREVAGVGEQYF	TGTGCCAGCAGCCGCGAGGTAGCGGGAGTTGGGGAGCAGTACTTC
TRBV5-4	.	.	16	TRBJ1-1	CASSFYGVPGAIEAFF	TGTGCCAGCAGCTTTTACGGTGTCCCCGGAGCTATTGAAGCTTTCTTT
TRBV11-2	.	once	14	TRBJ2-5	CASSLAGMKETQYF	TGTGCCAGCAGCTTAGCAGGAATGAAGGAGACCCAGTACTTC
TRBV7-6	TRBD1	once	16	TRBJ2-1	CASSLGTRSGGNEQFF	TGTGCCAGCAGCTTAGGGACGAGATCAGGGGGCAATGAGCAGTTCTTC
TRBV11-2	.	once	13	TRBJ2-1	CASSLSLQDEQFF	TGTGCCAGCAGCTTATCCCTACAGGATGAGCAGTTCTTC
TRBV6-1	TRBD1	few	15	TRBJ1-1	CASSPRTGVNTEAFF	TGTGCCAGCAGTCCCCGGACAGGGGTGAACACTGAAGCTTTCTTT
TRBV6-5	TRBD1	.	15	TRBJ1-3	CASSPTGVQGNTIYF	TGTGCCAGCAGTCCAACAGGGGTACAAGGAAACACCATATATTTT
TRBV7-2	.	.	15	TRBJ1-5	CASSADSLSNQPQHF	TGTGCCAGCAGCGCAGACAGTCTTAGCAATCAGCCCCAGCATTTT
TRBV6-1	TRBD2	.	16	TRBJ2-3	CASSAILAGVVDTQYF	TGTGCCAGCAGTGCAATACTAGCGGGAGTAGTAGATACGCAGTATTTT
TRBV2	TRBD2	.	14	TRBJ2-7	CASKLAVSSYEQYF	TGTGCCAGTAAACTAGCGGTGAGCTCCTACGAGCAGTACTTC
TRBV7-2	TRBD2	.	16	TRBJ2-1	CASTRGPGLAGNEQFF	TGTGCCAGCACCAGAGGCCCAGGACTAGCGGGTAATGAGCAGTTCTTC
TRBV25-1	.	few	12	TRBJ2-7	CASSSQTYEQYF	TGTGCCAGCAGTTCGCAGACCTACGAGCAGTACTTC
TRBV27	TRBD1	.	14	TRBJ2-5	CASSSDRGQETQYF	TGTGCCAGCAGCTCCGACAGGGGGCAAGAGACCCAGTACTTC
TRBV27	.	.	14	TRBJ2-1	CASSGSRTSNEQFF	TGTGCCAGCAGTGGAAGCCGGACTTCCAATGAGCAGTTCTTC
TRBV11-3	.	once	13	TRBJ1-1	CASSWRTPREAFF	TGTGCCAGCAGCTGGCGGACTCCCAGGGAAGCTTTCTTT
TRBV10-3	.	few	11	TRBJ1-1	CAIRANTEAFF	TGTGCCATCCGGGCTAACACTGAAGCTTTCTTT
TRBV28	.	.	14	TRBJ2-6	CASSLFSGANVLTF	TGTGCCAGCAGTCTATTTTCTGGGGCCAACGTCCTGACTTTC
TRBV27	.	.	13	TRBJ1-1	CASSVIRNTEAFF	TGTGCCAGCAGTGTCATAAGGAACACTGAAGCTTTCTTT
TRBV7-8	.	few	15	TRBJ1-5	CASSSRAGGNQPQHF	TGTGCCAGCAGCTCCCGGGCTGGGGGCAATCAGCCCCAGCATTTT
TRBV19	TRBD2	once	16	TRBJ2-6	CASSQAGVNGANVLTF	TGTGCCAGTAGTCAGGCGGGAGTGAACGGGGCCAACGTCCTGACTTTC